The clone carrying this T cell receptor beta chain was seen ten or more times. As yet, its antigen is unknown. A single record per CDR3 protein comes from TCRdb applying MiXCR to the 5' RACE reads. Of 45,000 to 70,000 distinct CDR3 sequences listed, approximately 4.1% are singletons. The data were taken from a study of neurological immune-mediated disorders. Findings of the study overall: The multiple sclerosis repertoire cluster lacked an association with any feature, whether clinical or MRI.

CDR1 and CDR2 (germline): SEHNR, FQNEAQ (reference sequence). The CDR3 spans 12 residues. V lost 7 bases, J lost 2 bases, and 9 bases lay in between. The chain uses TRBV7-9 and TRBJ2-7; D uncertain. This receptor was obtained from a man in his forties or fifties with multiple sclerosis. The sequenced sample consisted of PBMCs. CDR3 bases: TGTGCCAGCACCTCGGCTACCTACGAGCAGTACTTC. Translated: CASTSATYEQYF.